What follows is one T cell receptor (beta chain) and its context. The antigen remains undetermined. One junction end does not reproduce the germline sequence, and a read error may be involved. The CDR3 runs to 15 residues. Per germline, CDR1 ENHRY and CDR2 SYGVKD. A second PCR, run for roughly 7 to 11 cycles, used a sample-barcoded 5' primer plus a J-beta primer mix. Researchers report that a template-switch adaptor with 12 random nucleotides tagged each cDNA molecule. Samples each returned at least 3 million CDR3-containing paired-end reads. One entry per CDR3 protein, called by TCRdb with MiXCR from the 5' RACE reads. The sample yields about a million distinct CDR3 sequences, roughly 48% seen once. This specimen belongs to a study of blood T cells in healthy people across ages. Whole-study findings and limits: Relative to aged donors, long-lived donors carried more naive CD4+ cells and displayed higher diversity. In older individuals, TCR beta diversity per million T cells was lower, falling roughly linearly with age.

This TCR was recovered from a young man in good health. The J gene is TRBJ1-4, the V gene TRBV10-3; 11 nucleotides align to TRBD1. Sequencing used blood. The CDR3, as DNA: TGTGCCATCAGTAGGACAGGGGGCGCCGTCGAAAGACTGTTTTTT. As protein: CAISRTGGAVERLFF.